The 3 T cell receptor beta chains in this list originate from one sample, sequenced in a study of OX40 agonist ivuxolimab in advanced cancers. Clones were sequenced by immunoSEQ multiplex PCR, and TCRdb holds only the in-frame ones, with some missing. This sample has around 15,000 clones, with 90% to 95% found just once. The specimen comprised CD4+ or CD8+ T cells sorted from blood, sampled in a trial of the OX40 agonist ivuxolimab. Receptors originate from an adult with an advanced solid tumor such as melanoma, head and neck, liver or kidney cancer.

CDR3 in DNA: TGTGCCAGTACCTGGGGACCCCGCAATGAGCAGTTCTTC. It specifies CASTWGPRNEQFF. The chain couples TRBV19 to TRBJ2-1; D tentatively fits TRBD1 or TRBD2 (5 bases each). The CDR3 length is 13 residues. Trimming cost V 7 bases and J 6 bases, with 13 bases left between them. In germline, CDR1 is LNHDA, CDR2 SQIVND (reference sequence). Variable domain in full (rest from reference TRBV19 and TRBJ2-1): DGGITQSPKYLFRKEGQNVTLSCEQNLNHDAMYWYRQDPGQGLRLIYYSQIVNDFQKGDIAEGYSVSREKKESFPLTVTSAQKNPTAFYLCASTWGPRNEQFFGPGTRLTVL.

V is TRBV6-5 and J is TRBJ1-5; 8 nucleotides match TRBD1. The germline V gene encodes CDR1 MNHEY and CDR2 SVGAGI. The CDR3 is 14 residues long. Trimming took 6 bases from V and 9 from J; bases not matched to a gene: 10. The CDR3 nucleotides read TGTGCCAGCAGGCCCTCAGGGGGCATCGGGCCCCAGCATTTT. It is translated as CASRPSGGIGPQHF.

V gene TRBV5-6 combines with J gene TRBJ2-7; 7 bases are a match to TRBD1. Germline V gene data show CDR1 as SGHDT and CDR2 as YYEEEE. The CDR3 is made up of 14 amino acids. V trimming: 4 bases; J trimming: 5 bases; junction bases outside the gene matches: 9. In DNA, the CDR3 is TGTGCCAGCAGCACAGGGACAGCCATCGACGAGCAGTACTTC. Translating it yields CASSTGTAIDEQYF.